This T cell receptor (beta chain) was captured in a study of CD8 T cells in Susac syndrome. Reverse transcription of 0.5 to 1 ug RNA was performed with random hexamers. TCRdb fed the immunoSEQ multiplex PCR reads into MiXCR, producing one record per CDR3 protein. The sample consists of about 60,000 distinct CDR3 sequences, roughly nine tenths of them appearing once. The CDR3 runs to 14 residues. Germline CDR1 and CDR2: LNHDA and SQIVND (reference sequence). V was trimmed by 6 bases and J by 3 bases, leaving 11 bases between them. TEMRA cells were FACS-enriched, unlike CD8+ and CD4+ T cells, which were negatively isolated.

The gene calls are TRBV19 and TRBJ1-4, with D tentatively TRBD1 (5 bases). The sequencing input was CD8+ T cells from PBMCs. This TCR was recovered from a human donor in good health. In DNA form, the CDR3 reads TGTGCCAGTAGCCGGGACTCTGCTAATGAAAAACTGTTTTTT. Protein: CASSRDSANEKLFF.